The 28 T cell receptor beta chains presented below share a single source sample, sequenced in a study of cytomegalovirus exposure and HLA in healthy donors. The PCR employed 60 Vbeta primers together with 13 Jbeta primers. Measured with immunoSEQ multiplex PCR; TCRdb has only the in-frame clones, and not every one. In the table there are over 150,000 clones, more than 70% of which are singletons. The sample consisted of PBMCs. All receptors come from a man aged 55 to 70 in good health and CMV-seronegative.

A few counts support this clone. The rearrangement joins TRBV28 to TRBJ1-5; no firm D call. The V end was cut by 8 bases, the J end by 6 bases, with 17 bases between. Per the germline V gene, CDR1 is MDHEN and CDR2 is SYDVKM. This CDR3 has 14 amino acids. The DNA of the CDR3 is TGTGCCAGCCGGACTCCTTCTAAAACTCAGCCCCAGCATTTT. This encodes CASRTPSKTQPQHF.

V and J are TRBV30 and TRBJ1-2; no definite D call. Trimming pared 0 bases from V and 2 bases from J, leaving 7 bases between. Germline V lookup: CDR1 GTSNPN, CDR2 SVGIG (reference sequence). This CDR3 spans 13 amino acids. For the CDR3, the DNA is TGTGCCTGGAGTGTTCAGGTGAACTATGGCTACACCTTC. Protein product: CAWSVQVNYGYTF.

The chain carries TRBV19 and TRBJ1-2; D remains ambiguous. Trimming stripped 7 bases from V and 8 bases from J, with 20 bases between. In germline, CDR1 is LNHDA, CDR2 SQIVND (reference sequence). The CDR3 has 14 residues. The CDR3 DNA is TGTGCCAGTATGGAGAAGGTTTATGGTAGCGGCTACACCTTC. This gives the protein CASMEKVYGSGYTF.

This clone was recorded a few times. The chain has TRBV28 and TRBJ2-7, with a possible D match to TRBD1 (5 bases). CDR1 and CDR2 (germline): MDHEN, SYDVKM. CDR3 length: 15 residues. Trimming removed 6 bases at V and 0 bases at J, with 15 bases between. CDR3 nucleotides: TGTGCCAGCAGGGCGTCAGGGCGGAGCTCCTACGAGCAGTACTTC. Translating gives CASRASGRSSYEQYF. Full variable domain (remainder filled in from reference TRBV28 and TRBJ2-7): DVKVTQSSRYLVKRTGEKVFLECVQDMDHENMFWYRQDPGLGLRLIYFSYDVKMKEKGDIPEGYSVSREKKERFSLILESASTNQTSMYLCASRASGRSSYEQYFGPGTRLTVT.

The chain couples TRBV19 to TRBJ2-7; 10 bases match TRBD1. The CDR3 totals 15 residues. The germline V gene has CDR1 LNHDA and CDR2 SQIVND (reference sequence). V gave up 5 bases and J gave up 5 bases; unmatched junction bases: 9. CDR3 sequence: CASSDLTGGWNEQYF. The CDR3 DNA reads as TGTGCCAGTAGTGACCTGACAGGGGGCTGGAACGAGCAGTACTTC.

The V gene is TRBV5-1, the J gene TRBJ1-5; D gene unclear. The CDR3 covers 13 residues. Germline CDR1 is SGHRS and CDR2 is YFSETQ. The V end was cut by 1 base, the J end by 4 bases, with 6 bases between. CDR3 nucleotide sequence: TGCGCCAGCAGCTTGAGCCCAAATCAGCCCCAGCATTTT. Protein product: CASSLSPNQPQHF.

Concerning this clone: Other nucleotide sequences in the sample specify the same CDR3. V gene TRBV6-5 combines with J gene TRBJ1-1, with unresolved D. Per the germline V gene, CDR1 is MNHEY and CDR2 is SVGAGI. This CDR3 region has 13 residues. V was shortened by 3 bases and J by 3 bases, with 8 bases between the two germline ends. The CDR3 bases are TGTGCCAGCAGTTATAGCGCGGACACTGAAGCTTTCTTT. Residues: CASSYSADTEAFF.

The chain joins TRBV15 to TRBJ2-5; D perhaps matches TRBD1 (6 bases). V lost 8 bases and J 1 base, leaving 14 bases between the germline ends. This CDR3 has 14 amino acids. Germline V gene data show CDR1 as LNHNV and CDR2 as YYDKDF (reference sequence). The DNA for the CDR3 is TGTGCCACCCAATGGGGGCTAACCCAAGAGACCCAGTACTTC. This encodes CATQWGLTQETQYF.

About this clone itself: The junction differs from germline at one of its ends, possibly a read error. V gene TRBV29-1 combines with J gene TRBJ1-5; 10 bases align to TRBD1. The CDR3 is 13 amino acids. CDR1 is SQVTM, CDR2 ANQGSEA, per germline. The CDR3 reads CSVQTGGNQPQHF. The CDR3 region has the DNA TGCAGCGTTCAGACAGGGGGCAACCAGCCCCAGCATTTT. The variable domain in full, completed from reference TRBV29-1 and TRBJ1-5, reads SAVISQKPSRDICQRGTSLTIQCQVDSQVTMMFWYRQQPGQSLTLIATANQGSEATYESGFVIDKFPISRPNLTFSTLTVSNMSPEDSSIYLCSVQTGGNQPQHFGDGTRLSIL.

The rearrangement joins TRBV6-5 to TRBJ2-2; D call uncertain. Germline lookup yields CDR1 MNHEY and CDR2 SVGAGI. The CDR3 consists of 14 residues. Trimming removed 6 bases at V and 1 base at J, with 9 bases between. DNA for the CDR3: TGTGCCAGCAGGCGATCCTTGAACACCGGGGAGCTGTTTTTT. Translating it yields CASRRSLNTGELFF.

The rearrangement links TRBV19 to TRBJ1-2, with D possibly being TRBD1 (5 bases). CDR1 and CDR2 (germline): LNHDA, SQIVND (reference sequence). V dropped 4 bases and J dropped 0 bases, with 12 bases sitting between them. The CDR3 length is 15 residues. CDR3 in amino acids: CASSTSPQANYGYTF. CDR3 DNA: TGTGCCAGTAGTACCTCCCCACAGGCTAACTATGGCTACACCTTC. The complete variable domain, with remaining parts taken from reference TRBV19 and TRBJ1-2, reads DGGITQSPKYLFRKEGQNVTLSCEQNLNHDAMYWYRQDPGQGLRLIYYSQIVNDFQKGDIAEGYSVSREKKESFPLTVTSAQKNPTAFYLCASSTSPQANYGYTFGSGTRLTVV.

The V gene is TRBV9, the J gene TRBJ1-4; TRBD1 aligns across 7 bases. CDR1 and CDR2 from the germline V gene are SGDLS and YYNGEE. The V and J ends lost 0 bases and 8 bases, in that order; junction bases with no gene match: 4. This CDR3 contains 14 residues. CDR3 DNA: TGTGCCAGCAGCGTAGGCCAGGGGGGAGAAAAACTGTTTTTT. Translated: CASSVGQGGEKLFF. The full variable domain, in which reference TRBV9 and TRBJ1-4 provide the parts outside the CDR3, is DSGVTQTPKHLITATGQRVTLRCSPRSGDLSVYWYQQSLDQGLQFLIQYYNGEERAKGNILERFSAQQFPDLHSELNLSSLELGDSALYFCASSVGQGGEKLFFGSGTQLSVL.

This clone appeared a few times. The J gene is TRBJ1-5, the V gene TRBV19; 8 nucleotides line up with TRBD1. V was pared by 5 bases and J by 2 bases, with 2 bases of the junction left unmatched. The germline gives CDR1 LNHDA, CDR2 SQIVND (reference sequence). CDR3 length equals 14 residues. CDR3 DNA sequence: TGTGCCAGTAGTCCAGGGGGCCGCAATCAGCCCCAGCATTTT. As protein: CASSPGGRNQPQHF.

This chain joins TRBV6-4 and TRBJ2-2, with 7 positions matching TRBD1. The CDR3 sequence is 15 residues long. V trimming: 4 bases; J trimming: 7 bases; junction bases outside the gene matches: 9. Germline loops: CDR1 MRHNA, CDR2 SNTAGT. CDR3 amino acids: CASSGQGTTNGELFF. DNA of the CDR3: TGTGCCAGCAGTGGACAGGGAACCACCAACGGGGAGCTGTTTTTT.

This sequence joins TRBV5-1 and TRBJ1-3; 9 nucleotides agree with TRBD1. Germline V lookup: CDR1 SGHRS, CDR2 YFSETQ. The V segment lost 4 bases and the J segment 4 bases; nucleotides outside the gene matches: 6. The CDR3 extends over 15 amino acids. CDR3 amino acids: CASSPTGGSGNTIYF. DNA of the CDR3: TGCGCCAGCAGCCCGACAGGGGGGTCAGGAAACACCATATATTTT.

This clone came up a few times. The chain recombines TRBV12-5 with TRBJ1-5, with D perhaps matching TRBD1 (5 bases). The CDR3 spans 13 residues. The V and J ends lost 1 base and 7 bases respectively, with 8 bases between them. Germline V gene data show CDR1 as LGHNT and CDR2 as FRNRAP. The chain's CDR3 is CASGLEQGQPQHF. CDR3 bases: TGTGCTAGTGGTTTGGAGCAGGGACAGCCCCAGCATTTT. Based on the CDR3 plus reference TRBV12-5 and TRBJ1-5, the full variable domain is DARVTQTPRHKVTEMGQEVTMRCQPILGHNTVFWYRQTMMQGLELLAYFRNRAPLDDSGMPKDRFSAEMPDATLATLKIQPSEPRDSAVYFCASGLEQGQPQHFGDGTRLSIL.

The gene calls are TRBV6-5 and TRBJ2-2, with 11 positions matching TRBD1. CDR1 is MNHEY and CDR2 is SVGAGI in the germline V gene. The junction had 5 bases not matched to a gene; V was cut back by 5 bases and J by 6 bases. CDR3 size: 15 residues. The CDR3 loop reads CASSARTGGSGELFF. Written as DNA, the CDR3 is TGTGCCAGCAGTGCCAGGACAGGGGGCTCCGGGGAGCTGTTTTTT.

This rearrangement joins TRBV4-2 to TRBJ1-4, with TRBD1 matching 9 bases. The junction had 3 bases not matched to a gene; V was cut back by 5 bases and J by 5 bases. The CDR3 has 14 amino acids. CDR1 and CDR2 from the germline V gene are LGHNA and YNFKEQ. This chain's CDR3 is CASSVGQGNEKLFF. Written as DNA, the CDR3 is TGTGCCAGCAGCGTGGGACAGGGCAATGAAAAACTGTTTTTT.

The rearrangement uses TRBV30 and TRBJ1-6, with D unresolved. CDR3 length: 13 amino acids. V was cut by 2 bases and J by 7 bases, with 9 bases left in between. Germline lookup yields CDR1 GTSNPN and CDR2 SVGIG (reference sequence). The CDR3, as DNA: TGTGCCTGGAGTAACTGGGAGAATTCACCCCTCCACTTT. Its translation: CAWSNWENSPLHF.

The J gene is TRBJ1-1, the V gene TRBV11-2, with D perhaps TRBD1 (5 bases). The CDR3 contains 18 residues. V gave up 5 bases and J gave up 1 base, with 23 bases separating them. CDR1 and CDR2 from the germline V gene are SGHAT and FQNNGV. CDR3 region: CASSNPGDRHSGNTEAFF. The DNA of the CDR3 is TGTGCCAGCAGCAATCCGGGGGACCGCCACTCCGGGAACACTGAAGCTTTCTTT.

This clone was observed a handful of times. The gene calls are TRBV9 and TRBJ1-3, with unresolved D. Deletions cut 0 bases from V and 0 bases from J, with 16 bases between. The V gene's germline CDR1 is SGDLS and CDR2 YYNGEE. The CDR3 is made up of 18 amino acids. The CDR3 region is CASSVDDGRAYSGNTIYF. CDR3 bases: TGTGCCAGCAGCGTAGACGATGGGAGGGCCTACTCTGGAAACACCATATATTTT.

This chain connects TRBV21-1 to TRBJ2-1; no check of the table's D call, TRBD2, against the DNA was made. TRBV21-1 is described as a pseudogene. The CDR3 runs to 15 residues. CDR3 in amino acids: CASSSRDLAYNEQFF. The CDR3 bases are TGTGCCAGCAGCAGCCGGGACTTAGCCTACAATGAGCAGTTCTTC.

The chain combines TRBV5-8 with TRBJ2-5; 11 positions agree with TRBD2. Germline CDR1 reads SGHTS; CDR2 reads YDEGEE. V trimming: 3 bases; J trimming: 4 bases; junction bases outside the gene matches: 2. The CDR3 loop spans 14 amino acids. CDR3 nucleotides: TGTGCCAGCAGCTCTGGACTAGCGGGAGAGACCCAGTACTTC. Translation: CASSSGLAGETQYF.

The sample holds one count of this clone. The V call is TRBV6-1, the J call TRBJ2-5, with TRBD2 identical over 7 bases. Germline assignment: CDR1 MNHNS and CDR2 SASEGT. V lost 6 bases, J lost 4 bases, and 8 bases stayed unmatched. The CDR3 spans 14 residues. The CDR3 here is CASRLKGGVETQYF. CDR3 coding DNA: TGTGCCAGCAGGCTAAAGGGAGGGGTAGAGACCCAGTACTTC.

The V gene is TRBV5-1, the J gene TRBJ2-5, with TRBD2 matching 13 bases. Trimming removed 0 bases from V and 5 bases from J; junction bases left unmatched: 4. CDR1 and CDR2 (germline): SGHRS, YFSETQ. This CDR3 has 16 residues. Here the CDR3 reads CASSLEGTSGMETQYF. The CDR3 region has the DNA TGCGCCAGCAGCTTGGAAGGGACTAGCGGGATGGAGACCCAGTACTTC.

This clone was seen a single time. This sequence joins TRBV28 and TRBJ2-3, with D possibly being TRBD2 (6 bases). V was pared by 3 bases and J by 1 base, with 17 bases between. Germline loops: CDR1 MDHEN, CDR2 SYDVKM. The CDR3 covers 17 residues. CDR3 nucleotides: TGTGCCAGCAGTTTGGGGAGCAGGCGGGACGGCACAGATACGCAGTATTTT. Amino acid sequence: CASSLGSRRDGTDTQYF.

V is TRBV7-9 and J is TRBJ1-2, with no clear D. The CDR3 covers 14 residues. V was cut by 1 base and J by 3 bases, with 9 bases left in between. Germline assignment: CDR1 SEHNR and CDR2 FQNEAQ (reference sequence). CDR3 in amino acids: CASSLEGLHYGYTF. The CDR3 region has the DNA TGTGCCAGCAGCTTAGAAGGACTCCACTATGGCTACACCTTC.

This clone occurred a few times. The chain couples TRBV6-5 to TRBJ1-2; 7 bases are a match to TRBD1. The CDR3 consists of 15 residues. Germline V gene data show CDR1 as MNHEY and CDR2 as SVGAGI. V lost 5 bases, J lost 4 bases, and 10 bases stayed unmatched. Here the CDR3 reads CASSKSGTVGYGYTF. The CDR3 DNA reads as TGTGCCAGCAGTAAATCGGGGACAGTGGGCTATGGCTACACCTTC.